These 25 T cell receptor beta chains came from one sample sequenced in a study of shared clonotypes between healthy human individuals. The repertoire was sequenced with immunoSEQ multiplex PCR; TCRdb's copy has only in-frame clones and lacks some. The data hold some 2.4 million clones, with 90% to 95% observed a single time. The sample comprised naive CD4+ T cells from PBMCs. Sample subset: CD45RA+ positively selected. All receptors come from a man between 18 and 35 years old in good health. Some clones in this sample may be carry-over from other donors' samples.

V is TRBV9 and J is TRBJ1-2; D is ambiguous. Germline assignment: CDR1 SGDLS and CDR2 YYNGEE. This CDR3 comprises 15 residues. V was cut by 6 bases and J by 4 bases, with 19 bases left in between. CDR3 DNA sequence: TGTGCCAGCACCGAAGACCCCCTTAGTACCTATGGCTACACCTTC. Protein product: CASTEDPLSTYGYTF.

The table lists this clone with a few counts. The V call is TRBV27, the J call TRBJ2-4; TRBD2 is a possible D gene (5 bases). Per the germline V gene, CDR1 is MNHEY and CDR2 is SMNVEV (reference sequence). The CDR3 totals 16 residues. Trimming cost V 3 bases and J 1 base, with 13 bases left between them. This CDR3 is CASSLNSGGAKNIQYF. For the CDR3, the DNA is TGTGCCAGCAGTTTGAATTCCGGCGGGGCCAAAAACATTCAGTACTTC.

Comments on this clone: A junction boundary mismatches the germline segment, possibly from a read error. The genes are TRBV7-9 and TRBJ2-2, with TRBD1 as a possible D gene (5 bases). The CDR3 consists of 16 residues. Germline V CDR1 and CDR2: SEHNR, FQNEAQ (reference sequence). The CDR3 sequence: CASSQGVAVSTGELFF. Here the CDR3 DNA reads TGCGCCAGCAGCCAAGGGGTCGCGGTTTCCACCGGGGAGCTGTTTTTT.

J is TRBJ1-2 and V is TRBV23-1; D gene unclear. TRBV23-1 is flagged as an ORF with uncertain function. This CDR3 has 19 amino acids. The V gene lost 4 bases and the J gene lost 3 bases, with 27 bases spanning the gap. The CDR3 loop reads CASSLVRLQPGLVDYGYTF. The CDR3 DNA follows: TGCGCCAGCAGTCTTGTTAGGTTACAACCTGGCTTGGTAGACTATGGCTACACCTTC.

This clone was detected once. V usage is TRBV5-1 and J usage is TRBJ2-1, with D possibly TRBD2 on 6 matching bases. Germline CDR1 SGHRS, CDR2 YFSETQ. V shed 1 base and J shed 6 bases, with 14 bases lying between them. The CDR3 sequence is 15 residues long. As DNA, the CDR3 is TGCGCCAGCAGCTTGTTCACCCGGGACTCCAATGAGCAGTTCTTC. Protein product: CASSLFTRDSNEQFF. The complete variable domain, with remaining parts taken from reference TRBV5-1 and TRBJ2-1, reads KAGVTQTPRYLIKTRGQQVTLSCSPISGHRSVSWYQQTPGQGLQFLFEYFSETQRNKGNFPGRFSGRQFSNSRSEMNVSTLELGDSALYLCASSLFTRDSNEQFFGPGTRLTVL.

The sample holds one count of this clone. The chain has TRBV5-1 and TRBJ1-2; no firm D call. Germline loops: CDR1 SGHRS, CDR2 YFSETQ. This CDR3 is built from 15 residues. V was pared by 0 bases and J by 4 bases, with 13 bases between. The CDR3 region is CASSLEGSPTYGYTF. The CDR3 region has the DNA TGCGCCAGCAGCTTGGAAGGATCGCCCACCTATGGCTACACCTTC.

V is TRBV9 and J is TRBJ2-4, with D uncertain. This CDR3 spans 14 amino acids. Trimming stripped 7 bases from V and 2 bases from J, with 13 bases between. Germline V lookup: CDR1 SGDLS, CDR2 YYNGEE. The CDR3 region is CASEPLVTKNIQYF. The CDR3 DNA reads as TGTGCCAGCGAGCCGCTTGTAACCAAAAACATTCAGTACTTC.

The chain has TRBV7-6 and TRBJ1-1; possibly TRBD1 for D (6 bases). Per the germline V gene, CDR1 is SGHVS and CDR2 is FNYEAQ. CDR3 size: 15 residues. V was clipped by 7 bases and J by 1 base, with 16 bases between them. CDR3 in DNA: TGTGCCAGCACCGCTGGGGGGGCAAAGAACACTGAAGCTTTCTTT. This gives the protein CASTAGGAKNTEAFF.

The chain has TRBV19 and TRBJ2-1; 8 nucleotides align to TRBD2. The CDR3 length is 15 residues. The trim removed 5 bases at V and 3 bases at J, leaving 6 bases unmatched. Germline V gene data show CDR1 as LNHDA and CDR2 as SQIVND (reference sequence). The DNA for the CDR3 is TGTGCCAGTAGTTCCCAAGCGGGAGTCTACAATGAGCAGTTCTTC. Its protein is CASSSQAGVYNEQFF.

The CDR3 sequence is CASSLDPGTGAYNEQFF. CDR3 in DNA: TGTGCCAGCAGCTTAGATCCCGGGACAGGGGCCTACAATGAGCAGTTCTTC. The chain couples TRBV11-3 to TRBJ2-1, with 10 bases identical to TRBD1. CDR1 is SGHNT and CDR2 is YENEEA in the germline V gene. J lost 2 bases, V lost 0 bases, and 4 bases had no gene match. The CDR3 has 17 residues.

V gene TRBV29-1 combines with J gene TRBJ2-2, with D tentatively TRBD1 (5 bases). V was clipped by 6 bases and J by 9 bases, with 17 bases between them. From germline, CDR1 is SQVTM and CDR2 ANQGSEA. This CDR3 comprises 13 residues. In nucleotides, the CDR3 is TGCAGCGTGTTAAAGCTAGGGGCCCGGGAGCTGTTTTTT. It codes for CSVLKLGARELFF.

This sequence joins TRBV1 and TRBJ2-1; TRBD2, the D gene given by the table, was not confirmed from the DNA. TRBV1 is annotated as a pseudogene. The CDR3 totals 18 residues. As DNA, the CDR3 is TGCACCAGCAGCCAAGGCCCTCGAGGACTAGACTTTTACAATGAGCAGTTCTTC. Protein sequence: CTSSQGPRGLDFYNEQFF.

This sequence joins TRBV7-9 and TRBJ2-1; TRBD1 is a possible D gene (6 bases). The V end lost 5 bases, the J end lost 10 bases, and 9 bases lay between the germline ends. The CDR3 length is 11 residues. CDR1 and CDR2 from the germline V gene are SEHNR and FQNEAQ (reference sequence). CDR3 sequence reads: CASSLRGEQFF. The CDR3 DNA follows: TGTGCCAGCAGCCTTAGGGGGGAGCAGTTCTTC.

The chain recombines TRBV6-6 with TRBJ2-1, with 7 bases lining up with TRBD1. The germline gives CDR1 MNHNY, CDR2 SVGAGI (reference sequence). With V trimmed by 6 bases and J by 8 bases, 13 bases remained unmatched. The CDR3 is 15 amino acids. The CDR3 is CASSQPRTGGYEQFF. The CDR3 DNA is TGTGCCAGCAGCCAGCCCAGGACAGGTGGATATGAGCAGTTCTTC.

The count of this clone is one. The CDR3 DNA follows: TGTGCCAGCAGCTTACGGTACTATGGCTACACCTTC. Translated: CASSLRYYGYTF. The rearrangement joins TRBV11-2 to TRBJ1-2; the D is unclear. The length of the CDR3 is 12 residues. Trimming took off 2 bases at V and 3 bases at J, with 4 bases between the two ends. The germline V gene has CDR1 SGHAT and CDR2 FQNNGV.

Note on this clone: Other DNA sequences in the same sample also yield this CDR3. This chain connects TRBV7-2 to TRBJ2-7; D is possibly TRBD1 (6 bases). V lost 4 bases to trimming and J lost 0 bases, with 10 bases between them. Germline values: CDR1 SGHTA, CDR2 FQGNSA. The CDR3 has 14 amino acids. CDR3 sequence: CASSSQGSSYEQYF. The CDR3 DNA reads as TGTGCCAGCAGCTCGCAGGGGAGCTCCTACGAGCAGTACTTC.

The rearrangement uses TRBV9 and TRBJ1-5; D perhaps matches TRBD1 (5 bases). V was pared by 2 bases and J by 4 bases, with 13 bases between. The CDR3 has 15 residues. Looked up from germline, CDR1 is SGDLS and CDR2 is YYNGEE. CDR3 loop: CASSVEGTINQPQHF. CDR3 DNA sequence: TGTGCCAGCAGCGTCGAAGGGACCATTAATCAGCCCCAGCATTTT.

J is TRBJ1-1 and V is TRBV5-1, with TRBD1 matching 8 bases. The germline CDR1 and CDR2 sequences are SGHRS and YFSETQ. Trimming removed 4 bases from V and 5 bases from J; junction bases left unmatched: 7. This CDR3 region has 14 residues. Written as DNA, the CDR3 is TGCGCCAGCAGCGTGATGACAGGGGAGACTGAAGCTTTCTTT. Translating gives CASSVMTGETEAFF.

The chain has TRBV25-1 and TRBJ1-3; no clear D gene. CDR1 and CDR2 from the germline V gene are MGHDK and SYGVNS. V lost 0 bases, J lost 4 bases, and 10 bases lay in between. The CDR3 consists of 15 residues. The CDR3 region has the DNA TGTGCCAGCAGTGAATATGTGGGGAACGGAAACACCATATATTTT. Protein product: CASSEYVGNGNTIYF.

This clone was observed a single time. The gene calls are TRBV4-3 and TRBJ2-7, with 12 nucleotides matching TRBD2. This CDR3 contains 16 residues. V gave up 2 bases and J gave up 2 bases; unmatched junction bases: 4. Germline assignment: CDR1 LGHNA and CDR2 YSLEER. CDR3 coding DNA: TGCGCCAGCAGCCAAAGCCGGACTAGCGGGGCCTACGAGCAGTACTTC. Translation: CASSQSRTSGAYEQYF.

The genes are TRBV28 and TRBJ1-5; no firm D call. From germline, CDR1 is MDHEN and CDR2 SYDVKM. The CDR3 totals 14 residues. Trimming left V 2 bases short and J 2 bases short, with 7 bases between. The CDR3 DNA follows: TGTGCCAGCAGTTTACGCTTTCGCAATCAGCCCCAGCATTTT. Encoded protein: CASSLRFRNQPQHF.

The gene calls are TRBV10-3 and TRBJ2-1; 7 positions match TRBD1. The germline V gene encodes CDR1 ENHRY and CDR2 SYGVKD. The CDR3 contains 16 residues. Unmatched junction bases numbered 14, after V lost 7 bases and J lost 5 bases. The CDR3 sequence is CAITYLPQGEHNEQFF. The CDR3 DNA reads TGTGCCATCACTTACCTCCCTCAGGGGGAGCACAATGAGCAGTTCTTC.

This sequence joins TRBV28 and TRBJ1-5; TRBD1 matches 9 bases. The germline gives CDR1 MDHEN, CDR2 SYDVKM. With 11 bases clipped from V and 7 bases from J, the junction kept 12 bases outside the gene matches. The CDR3 covers 14 residues. The CDR3 here is CAGRTGGVGQPQHF. CDR3 in DNA: TGTGCCGGGAGAACAGGGGGCGTTGGCCAGCCCCAGCATTTT.

V gene TRBV4-1 combines with J gene TRBJ1-5; a weak D match, TRBD1 (5 bases). The length of the CDR3 is 17 residues. Per germline, CDR1 MGHRA and CDR2 YSYEKL. The V end was cut by 5 bases, the J end by 6 bases, with 23 bases between. The CDR3 sequence is CASSSYLSSGLGQPQHF. In DNA form, the CDR3 reads TGCGCCAGCAGCTCGTACCTTTCCTCAGGGTTAGGTCAGCCCCAGCATTTT.

The chain employs TRBV5-5 and TRBJ2-3, with D hard to call. Germline assignment: CDR1 SGHKS and CDR2 YYEKEE (reference sequence). V lost 1 base to trimming and J lost 3 bases, with 6 bases between them. The CDR3 contains 13 residues. CDR3 region: CASSLPGTDTQYF. The CDR3 nucleotides read TGTGCCAGCAGCTTGCCCGGGACAGATACGCAGTATTTT. Looking up the rest from reference TRBV5-5 and TRBJ2-3 gives the full variable domain: DAGVTQSPTHLIKTRGQQVTLRCSPISGHKSVSWYQQVLGQGPQFIFQYYEKEERGRGNFPDRFSARQFPNYSSELNVNALLLGDSALYLCASSLPGTDTQYFGPGTRLTVL.